These T cell receptor beta chains were read from a single sample in a study of CD8 T cells in ankylosing spondylitis. TCRdb used MiXCR to reprocess the 5' RACE reads, holding one entry per CDR3 protein. Among 800,000 to 900,000 distinct CDR3 sequences listed, about 11% were seen once. The sample taken for sequencing was blood, either unsorted or a sorted T cell fraction (not recorded which). These receptors originate from a male donor with ankylosing spondylitis. The CDR3 runs from the conserved cysteine through the conserved F or W. D genes are given only for firm matches. Clone size is shown for a subset of rows, as once, few, many or a class of expanded clone.

v_gene,j_gene,d_gene,abundance,CDR3nt,CDR3aa
TRBV20-1,TRBJ1-5,.,many,TGCAGTGCTACCCGCGCCCCCAATCAGCCCCAGCATTTT,CSATRAPNQPQHF
TRBV27,TRBJ2-3,TRBD2,few,TGTGCCAGCAGTTTATTCAGGACTAGCGGAAGCACAGATACGCAGTATTTT,CASSLFRTSGSTDTQYF
TRBV20-1,TRBJ1-1,TRBD1,few,TGCAGTGCACTATCCCGAGACAGGGGATTGAACACTGAAGCTTTCTTT,CSALSRDRGLNTEAFF
TRBV18,TRBJ1-5,TRBD1,.,TGTGCCAGCTCTCTGGACAGGGGGCTTGTTCAGCCCCAGCATTTT,CASSLDRGLVQPQHF
TRBV5-5,TRBJ1-2,.,.,TGTGCCAGCAGCTTGGATATGGGGGCAGGGTATGGCTACACCTTC,CASSLDMGAGYGYTF
TRBV11-3,TRBJ2-7,.,.,TGTGCCAGCACCTCGGTGGCAGGACGGCTATCCTACGAGCAGTACTTC,CASTSVAGRLSYEQYF
TRBV10-3,TRBJ2-3,TRBD2,.,TGTGCCATCTCAGAGAGAGCGGGAGACTATACGCAGTATTTT,CAISERAGDYTQYF
TRBV20-1,TRBJ2-1,.,.,TGCAGTGCCCCGTGGGTAGCGATCTACAATGAGCAGTTCTTC,CSAPWVAIYNEQFF
TRBV6-1,TRBJ2-3,.,.,TGTGCCAGCAGCCACGGAGGCAGAAACACAGATACGCAGTATTTT,CASSHGGRNTDTQYF
TRBV5-1,TRBJ1-2,.,many,TGCGCCAGCAGCCCTGGACCCCTGGCTCTTTATGGCTACACCTTC,CASSPGPLALYGYTF
TRBV5-1,TRBJ1-1,TRBD1,many,TGCGCCAGCAGCTTGGGGTTCACAGGGGGCCTCACTGAAGCTTTCTTT,CASSLGFTGGLTEAFF
TRBV24-1,TRBJ2-1,TRBD2,.,TGTGCCACCAGTGATTCTCCGGGGGGGCGTGCGTTCTTC,CATSDSPGGRAFF
TRBV20-1,TRBJ1-1,.,few,TGCAGTGCCGCGATGGACCAGAACACTGAAGCTTTCTTT,CSAAMDQNTEAFF
TRBV5-1,TRBJ2-5,.,few,TGCGCCAGCAGCTTGGCCAGGGTTGGGAGTGAGACCCAGTACTTC,CASSLARVGSETQYF
TRBV20-1,TRBJ1-5,TRBD1,few,TGCAGTGCTAGAGATATCGAGACAGGGGGCAATCAGCCCCAGCATTTT,CSARDIETGGNQPQHF
TRBV6-2/TRBV6-3,TRBJ1-3,.,few,TGTGCCAGCAGTTATGGGATCTTCAAATCCTCTGGAAACACCATATATTTT,CASSYGIFKSSGNTIYF
TRBV4-2,TRBJ2-1,.,.,TGTGCCAGCAGCCAAGATAACCACAATGAGCAGTTCTTC,CASSQDNHNEQFF